This passage covers 15 T cell receptor beta chains from one sample sequenced in a study of T cells in women clearing cervical HPV infection. This table comes from immunoSEQ multiplex PCR, and its TCRdb copy is limited to in-frame clones, with some not included. The sample spans about 23,000 clones; the ten largest clones claim roughly 25%. The sample was blood buffy coat. The receptors were sampled from a woman between 18 and 69 years old with a cervical HPV16 infection that either progressed to CIN3+ or cleared (not recorded which).

About this clone: The sequence runs out 3 residues before the end of the CDR3; the remainder is reconstructed from the germline J gene. The J gene is TRBJ2-4, the V gene TRBV19; 7 bases fit TRBD1. The V gene's germline CDR1 is LNHDA and CDR2 SQIVND (reference sequence). This CDR3 region has 14 residues. CDR3 bases read: TGTGCCAGTAGTATAATACAGGGGCAGGGTGGT. This gives the protein CASSIIQGQGG. The whole CDR3 protein is CASSIIQGQGGQYF.

This clone shows up as medium-sized (0.01 to 0.1%) by frequency. The read stops 3 residues short of the end of the CDR3; the missing end is completed from the germline J gene. The chain joins TRBV30 to TRBJ1-4; 7 bases agree with TRBD1. With 7 bases clipped from V and 8 bases from J, the junction kept 16 bases outside the gene matches. CDR1 GTSNPN and CDR2 SVGIG come from the germline V gene (reference sequence). This CDR3 spans 15 amino acids. CDR3 sequence reads: CAYMPADREREKLFF. CDR3 bases read: TGTGCCTACATGCCAGCAGACAGGGAACGCGAAAAA.

For this clone: The CDR3 end falls 3 residues outside the read, so it is completed with the germline J gene. This chain links TRBV28 with TRBJ1-3; the D is unclear. Germline V gene lookup returns CDR1 MDHEN and CDR2 SYDVKM. This CDR3 comprises 14 residues. Trimming took 6 bases from V and 0 from J, leaving 9 bases between them. The covered CDR3 bases are TGTGCCAGCAGCGGAACAGCCTCTGGAAACACC. Translating gives CASSGTASGNT. The whole CDR3 region reads CASSGTASGNTIYF. The full variable domain, with the rest looked up from reference TRBV28 and TRBJ1-3, is DVKVTQSSRYLVKRTGEKVFLECVQDMDHENMFWYRQDPGLGLRLIYFSYDVKMKEKGDIPEGYSVSREKKERFSLILESASTNQTSMYLCASSGTASGNTIYFGEGSWLTVV.

Worth noting for this clone: Coverage ceases 3 residues before the CDR3 finishes, and the germline J gene fills in the end. The chain has TRBV7-2 and TRBJ1-1, with no clear D. This CDR3 comprises 14 residues. The germline gives CDR1 SGHTA, CDR2 FQGNSA. Deletions cut 1 base from V and 1 base from J, with 7 bases between. Partial CDR3 DNA: TGTGCCAGCAGCTTAGGTCGCGAGAACACTGAA. The encoded protein is CASSLGRENTE. The full CDR3 reads CASSLGRENTEAFF.

With regard to this clone: The read terminates 3 residues before the CDR3 end, so the remaining end is supplied by the germline J gene. This rearrangement joins TRBV19 to TRBJ2-3, with 9 bases that match TRBD2. Germline-derived CDR1 and CDR2 are LNHDA and SQIVND (reference sequence). The CDR3 runs 17 residues. This CDR3 reads CASSIDRASGNQETQYF. The CDR3 DNA, read in part, is TGTGCCAGTAGTATAGATCGAGCTAGCGGGAACCAAGAGACG.

In regard to this clone: Sequencing ends 3 residues short of the CDR3 end; the germline J gene provides the rest. The chain recombines TRBV5-4 with TRBJ2-3, with 7 nucleotides matching TRBD2. V lost 4 bases and J lost 4; bases outside the gene matches: 3. Germline V lookup: CDR1 SGHNT, CDR2 YYREEE (reference sequence). This CDR3 has 13 amino acids. Here the CDR3 reads CASSPTSPDTQYF. Incomplete CDR3 DNA: TGTGCCAGCAGCCCGACTAGCCCAGATACG.

In regard to this clone: The CDR3 end falls 3 residues outside the read, so it is completed with the germline J gene. The chain recombines TRBV5-1 with TRBJ1-2; D possibly corresponds to TRBD1 (5 bases). V dropped 5 bases and J dropped 2 bases, with 13 bases sitting between them. Germline V gene data show CDR1 as SGHRS and CDR2 as YFSETQ. The CDR3 spans 14 residues. Partial CDR3 DNA: TGCGCCAGCAGTCCAATCACAGGAAACTATGGC. Protein product: CASSPITGNYG. The full CDR3 protein is CASSPITGNYGYTF.

CDR3 DNA (partial): TGTGCCAGTAGTATACGACAGGGGAAGCCCTACGAG. Translating it yields CASSIRQGKPYE. Given in full, the CDR3 is CASSIRQGKPYEQYF. The chain uses TRBV19 and TRBJ2-7; TRBD1 aligns across 8 bases. The read comes to an end 3 residues before the CDR3 does, leaving the germline J gene to fill in the end. The V gene end was trimmed by 2 bases and the J gene end by 2 bases; junction bases not matched to a gene: 5. The CDR3 runs to 15 residues. Germline assignment: CDR1 LNHDA and CDR2 SQIVND (reference sequence).

Concerning this clone itself: The read stops 3 residues short of the end of the CDR3; the missing end is completed from the germline J gene. V and J are TRBV20-1 and TRBJ2-5; no reliable D call. V was trimmed by 7 bases and J by 5 bases, leaving 11 bases between them. Per germline, CDR1 DFQATT and CDR2 SNEGSKA (reference sequence). This CDR3 is 11 amino acids long. Incomplete CDR3 DNA: TGCAGTGTCTCTGGTCAGGAGACC. Amino acids: CSVSGQET. The whole CDR3 reads CSVSGQETQYF.

For this clone: The read gets to within 3 residues of the CDR3 end, and the germline J gene fills in the rest. The genes are TRBV30 and TRBJ2-2; tentative D call: TRBD2 (6 bases). CDR1 and CDR2 from the germline V gene are GTSNPN and SVGIG (reference sequence). The germline V and J ends were trimmed by 5 bases and 3 bases, with 13 bases remaining between them. This CDR3 is 14 amino acids long. The CDR3 DNA, read in part, is TGTGCCTGGGCCGAACGGAGGGACACCGGGGAG. Amino acid sequence: CAWAERRDTGE. The CDR3 as a whole reads CAWAERRDTGELFF.

Of note for this clone: The read finishes 3 residues shy of the CDR3 end, and the germline J gene is used to complete it. The chain combines TRBV10-2 with TRBJ1-1; possibly TRBD1 for D (5 bases). The CDR3 covers 15 residues. CDR1 and CDR2 from the germline V gene are WSHSY and SAAADI. Incomplete CDR3 DNA: TGCGCCAGCAGTGAGTCCCGGGGGAGTTGGCGTCAG. Translating it yields CASSESRGSWRQ. The whole CDR3 reads CASSESRGSWRQAFF.

As regards this clone: The read gets to within 3 residues of the CDR3 end, and the germline J gene fills in the rest. J is TRBJ1-1 and V is TRBV19; 9 bases match TRBD1. Germline V gives CDR1 LNHDA, CDR2 SQIVND (reference sequence). V gave up 8 bases and J gave up 6 bases; unmatched junction bases: 7. The CDR3 is 13 residues long. The DNA read from the CDR3 is TGTGCCAGTTCCCGGACAGGGGCATCTGAA. Protein: CASSRTGASE. The complete CDR3 reads CASSRTGASEAFF. Filled out from reference TRBV19 and TRBJ1-1, the complete variable domain reads DGGITQSPKYLFRKEGQNVTLSCEQNLNHDAMYWYRQDPGQGLRLIYYSQIVNDFQKGDIAEGYSVSREKKESFPLTVTSAQKNPTAFYLCASSRTGASEAFFGQGTRLTVV.

Of note for this clone: The observed sequence ends 3 residues before the CDR3 terminus, with the missing tail filled in from the germline J gene. The chain uses TRBV18 and TRBJ1-2; TRBD1 agrees at 7 bases. The trim removed 5 bases at V and 4 bases at J, leaving 10 bases unmatched. This CDR3 is built from 15 residues. Germline V gives CDR1 KGHSH, CDR2 LQKENI. Here the CDR3 reads CASSVQDRSSYGYTF. Partial CDR3 DNA: TGTGCCAGCTCAGTGCAGGACAGGAGCTCCTATGGC.

In the case of this clone: The CDR3 extends 3 residues past the end of the read, so its final part is completed from the germline J gene. The chain employs TRBV7-3 and TRBJ1-1; D might be TRBD1 (6 bases). Germline CDR1 SGHTA, CDR2 FQGTGA. The V and J ends lost 5 bases and 1 base respectively, with 17 bases between them. The CDR3 has 16 residues. The CDR3 protein is CASSLLPLGANTEAFF. Partial CDR3 DNA: TGTGCCAGCAGCCTTCTCCCACTGGGGGCGAACACTGAA.

Turning to this clone: The observed sequence ends 3 residues before the CDR3 terminus, with the missing tail filled in from the germline J gene. This chain connects TRBV20-1 to TRBJ1-6; 9 bases match TRBD1. Trimming at V came to 4 bases and at J to 9 bases, leaving 7 bases not matched to a gene. Germline-derived CDR1 and CDR2 are DFQATT and SNEGSKA (reference sequence). This CDR3 is built from 14 residues. The CDR3 region is CSATRDRDSSPLHF. The sequenced CDR3 bases are TGCAGTGCTACCCGGGACAGGGACAGTTCACCC.